These 2 T cell receptor delta chains originate from one sample sequenced in a study of gamma-delta T cells after stem cell transplantation. TCRdb reapplied CATT to the RT-PCR reads. In the table there are about 4,900 delta-chain clones, about 15% of which are singletons. The sequenced sample consisted of gamma-delta T cells. The source of these receptors is a human donor. It is not recorded whose cells these are; they may come from a transplant donor.

The V and J genes are TRDV1 and TRDJ1; 9 nucleotides line up with TRDD3. Unmatched junction bases numbered 17, after V lost 0 bases and J lost 0 bases. Germline assignment: CDR1 TSWWSYY and CDR2 QGS. This CDR3 has 21 amino acids. Written as DNA, the CDR3 is TGTGCTCTTGGGGAACTATCCCCTTCTATTTACTGGGGGAGGTACACCGATAAACTCATCTTT. It translates to CALGELSPSIYWGRYTDKLIF.

This clone has just a few counts. The gene calls are TRDV1 and TRDJ1; either TRDD2 or TRDD3 may supply D (6 bases each). V lost 5 bases and J lost 1, with 32 bases in between. Germline V gene sequence: CDR1 TSWWSYY, CDR2 QGS. The CDR3 contains 21 residues. In DNA, the CDR3 is TGTGCTCTTGGGAGAACTTCCTGGGGTACTGGCCGCCCCCGGGGCACCGATAAACTCATCTTT. Residues: CALGRTSWGTGRPRGTDKLIF.